This T cell receptor (beta chain) was captured by sequencing in a study of cytomegalovirus exposure and HLA in healthy donors. Researchers ran the PCR with 60 Vbeta and 13 Jbeta primers. TCRdb's copy holds only in-frame clones and misses some; the assay was immunoSEQ multiplex PCR. The sample lists 130,000 to 150,000 clones, approximately 78% occurring once. V shed 4 bases and J shed 4 bases, with 11 bases lying between them. This CDR3 is built from 13 residues. Germline V lookup: CDR1 SGDLS, CDR2 YYNGEE. Study-wide findings and caveats: The dataset shows that most TCR sequences were rare, while some public TCRs occurred in many donors.

Comments on this clone: The antigen is unknown.

The source is a woman aged 40-49 years in good health and CMV-seropositive. The gene calls are TRBV9 and TRBJ2-5; a possible D gene is TRBD2 (6 bases). Sequencing used PBMCs. The CDR3 region has the DNA TGTGCCAGCAGCTTGGGAGGAGGAGAGACCCAGTACTTC. Translating it yields CASSLGGGETQYF.